These T cell receptor beta chains were read from a single sample in a study of shared clonotypes between healthy human individuals. The assay was immunoSEQ multiplex PCR, and TCRdb's table has in-frame clones only and misses some. Seen here are about 1 million clones, around 76% observed once, and the top ten hold 1.2% to 1.5%. Sequencing was performed on memory CD4+ T cells sorted from blood. The source is a man younger than 30 in good health. Each CDR3 is given without its conserved first and last residue.

>12|TRBV18|TRBJ2-6
ASSPGSGANVLT
>13|TRBV5-1|TRBJ1-6
ASSLERGLNSPLH
>12|TRBV6-4|TRBJ1-1
ASRETGANTEAF
>13|TRBV7-9|TRBJ2-7
ASSLRDLLAYEQY
>12|TRBV5-6|TRBJ2-5
ASRPAAGVETQY
>13|TRBV7-2|TRBJ1-1
ASSLDLLRNTEAF
>13|TRBV4-1|TRBJ1-4
ASSQLGLANEKLF
>13|TRBV11-1|TRBJ2-5
ASSYEGTYQETQY
>13|TRBV7-9|TRBJ2-5
ASSSRRIAVETQY
>14|TRBV4-3|TRBJ2-1
ASSQEGRASYNEQF
>13|TRBV19|TRBJ2-7
ASSRRAGDPYEQY
>12|TRBV7-8|TRBJ1-2
ASSSGFLNYGYT
>12|TRBV7-2|TRBJ1-6
ASSSPGGGSPLH
>10|TRBV28|TRBJ1-5
ASTGGYQPQH
>11|TRBV5-6|TRBJ2-2
ASSQQGPGELF
>10|TRBV11-2|TRBJ2-5
ASNKYQETQY
>12|TRBV2|TRBJ2-7
ASGGTSGLGEQY
>11|TRBV27|TRBJ2-5
ASRRDLQETQY
>10|TRBV11-3|TRBJ2-1
ASSGAGIEQF
>14|TRBV5-6|TRBJ2-2
ASSPGTGRNTGELF
>11|TRBV10-3|TRBJ2-1
AISDGRAPEQF
>13|TRBV28|TRBJ2-7
ASTPGGGRSYEQY
>13|TRBV18|TRBJ1-3
ASSTGGDSGNTIY
>14|TRBV5-4|TRBJ2-1
ASSFGGPDTLNEQF
>10|TRBV2|TRBJ2-7
ASSPGIYEQY
>12|TRBV7-6|TRBJ1-6
ASSLETGDSPLH
>14|TRBV5-1|TRBJ2-2
ASSLLGQGNTGELF
>13|TRBV6-1|TRBJ1-6
ASSEGTAYNSPLH
>14|TRBV10-2|TRBJ2-5
ASSESIGTIQETQY
>14|TRBV7-2|TRBJ2-3
ASSFPPPASGTTQY
>12|TRBV2|TRBJ1-6
ASRTGGAESPLH